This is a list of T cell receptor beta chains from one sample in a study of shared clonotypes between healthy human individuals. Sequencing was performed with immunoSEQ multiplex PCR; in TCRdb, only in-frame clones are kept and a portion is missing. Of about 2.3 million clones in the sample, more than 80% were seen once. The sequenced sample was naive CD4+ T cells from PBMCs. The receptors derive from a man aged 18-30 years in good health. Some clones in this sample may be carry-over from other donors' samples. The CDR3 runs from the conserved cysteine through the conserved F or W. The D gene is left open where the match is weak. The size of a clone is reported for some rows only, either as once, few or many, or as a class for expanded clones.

CDR3aa: CASSLVGDEQYF
CDR3nt: TGCGCCAGCAGCTTGGTGGGGGACGAGCAGTACTTC
v_gene: TRBV5-1
abundance: .
j_gene: TRBJ2-7
d_gene: .

CDR3aa: CAWDPGQAVYEQYF
CDR3nt: TGTGCCTGGGATCCCGGACAGGCAGTCTACGAGCAGTACTTC
v_gene: TRBV30
abundance: .
j_gene: TRBJ2-7
d_gene: TRBD1

CDR3aa: CASRPLGPFDTGELFF
CDR3nt: TGTGCCAGCAGGCCCCTGGGGCCCTTCGACACCGGGGAGCTGTTTTTT
v_gene: TRBV7-8
abundance: .
j_gene: TRBJ2-2
d_gene: .

CDR3aa: CASSLAGLKQETQYF
CDR3nt: TGTGCCAGCAGTCTGGCAGGGCTAAAACAAGAGACCCAGTACTTC
v_gene: TRBV25-1
abundance: .
j_gene: TRBJ2-5
d_gene: .

CDR3aa: CASSLRGSEETQYF
CDR3nt: TGTGCCAGCAGCTTACGGGGATCCGAAGAGACCCAGTACTTC
v_gene: TRBV7-2
abundance: once
j_gene: TRBJ2-5
d_gene: .

CDR3aa: CASSRGSGTHEQFF
CDR3nt: TGTGCCAGCAGCCGGGGATCGGGGACTCATGAGCAGTTCTTC
v_gene: TRBV6-5
abundance: .
j_gene: TRBJ2-1
d_gene: .

CDR3aa: CSATGGLDDEQYF
CDR3nt: TGCAGCGCCACCGGGGGACTAGACGACGAGCAGTACTTC
v_gene: TRBV29-1
abundance: once
j_gene: TRBJ2-7
d_gene: TRBD2

CDR3aa: CASSRGLAGGSDTQYF
CDR3nt: TGTGCCAGCAGCCGAGGACTAGCGGGAGGCTCAGATACGCAGTATTTT
v_gene: TRBV6-6
abundance: .
j_gene: TRBJ2-3
d_gene: TRBD2

CDR3aa: CASSLSTDEQFF
CDR3nt: TGTGCCAGCAGTCTCAGTACGGATGAGCAGTTCTTC
v_gene: TRBV21-1
abundance: .
j_gene: TRBJ2-1
d_gene: .

CDR3aa: CASSRKREGSYEQYF
CDR3nt: TGTGCCAGCAGTCGAAAGCGGGAGGGGTCTTACGAGCAGTACTTC
v_gene: TRBV28
abundance: .
j_gene: TRBJ2-7
d_gene: TRBD2

CDR3aa: CASSPSGWTGELFF
CDR3nt: TGTGCCAGCAGCCCAAGCGGTTGGACCGGGGAGCTGTTTTTT
v_gene: TRBV6-5
abundance: .
j_gene: TRBJ2-2
d_gene: .

CDR3aa: CASSLGGTSGNTIYF
CDR3nt: TGTGCCAGCAGTTTAGGAGGGACCTCTGGAAACACCATATATTTT
v_gene: TRBV28
abundance: .
j_gene: TRBJ1-3
d_gene: .

CDR3aa: CASSPGLAGGSSYEQYF
CDR3nt: TGTGCCAGCAGCCCGGGACTAGCGGGAGGGAGCTCCTACGAGCAGTACTTC
v_gene: TRBV5-4
abundance: once
j_gene: TRBJ2-7
d_gene: TRBD2

CDR3aa: CASSGNLRKNTGELFF
CDR3nt: TGTGCCAGCAGCGGAAACTTGAGAAAGAACACCGGGGAGCTGTTTTTT
v_gene: TRBV9
abundance: .
j_gene: TRBJ2-2
d_gene: .

CDR3aa: CSVEGQGAPNEKLFF
CDR3nt: TGCAGCGTTGAAGGACAGGGGGCACCTAATGAAAAACTGTTTTTT
v_gene: TRBV29-1
abundance: .
j_gene: TRBJ1-4
d_gene: TRBD1

CDR3aa: CASSQGQGSDTQYF
CDR3nt: TGTGCCAGCAGCCAGGGACAGGGGTCAGATACGCAGTATTTT
v_gene: TRBV11-3
abundance: .
j_gene: TRBJ2-3
d_gene: TRBD1

CDR3aa: CAWGRLNEKLFF
CDR3nt: TGTGCCTGGGGCAGACTTAATGAAAAACTGTTTTTT
v_gene: TRBV30
abundance: .
j_gene: TRBJ1-4
d_gene: .

CDR3aa: CASSQDAYRISGNTIYF
CDR3nt: TGTGCCAGCAGCCAGGACGCTTACAGAATCTCTGGAAACACCATATATTTT
v_gene: TRBV14
abundance: .
j_gene: TRBJ1-3
d_gene: .

CDR3aa: CAWSVQSNQPQHF
CDR3nt: TGTGCCTGGAGTGTACAAAGCAATCAGCCCCAGCATTTT
v_gene: TRBV30
abundance: .
j_gene: TRBJ1-5
d_gene: .

CDR3aa: CASSLRAGPYEQYF
CDR3nt: TGTGCCAGCAGCTTAAGAGCGGGACCCTACGAGCAGTACTTC
v_gene: TRBV11-2
abundance: once
j_gene: TRBJ2-7
d_gene: TRBD2

CDR3aa: CASRKRESGDTQYF
CDR3nt: TGTGCCAGTAGGAAGCGGGAGTCTGGAGATACGCAGTATTTT
v_gene: TRBV19
abundance: .
j_gene: TRBJ2-3
d_gene: TRBD2

CDR3aa: CASSSTSGSVTDTQYF
CDR3nt: TGTGCCAGCAGCTCTACTAGCGGGAGTGTAACAGATACGCAGTATTTT
v_gene: TRBV13
abundance: .
j_gene: TRBJ2-3
d_gene: TRBD2

CDR3aa: CASRTSPGTGDTEAFF
CDR3nt: TGTGCCAGCAGGACATCACCCGGGACAGGGGACACTGAAGCTTTCTTT
v_gene: TRBV6-4
abundance: once
j_gene: TRBJ1-1
d_gene: TRBD1

CDR3aa: CASSIPGQGAYEQYF
CDR3nt: TGTGCCAGTAGTATCCCGGGACAGGGGGCCTACGAGCAGTACTTC
v_gene: TRBV19
abundance: .
j_gene: TRBJ2-7
d_gene: TRBD1

CDR3aa: CASSPGGLADNEQFF
CDR3nt: TGTGCCAGCAGCCCGGGCGGCCTAGCGGACAATGAGCAGTTCTTC
v_gene: TRBV5-4
abundance: .
j_gene: TRBJ2-1
d_gene: TRBD2

CDR3aa: CASSEPQFTQYF
CDR3nt: TGCGCCAGCAGTGAGCCGCAGTTTACGCAGTATTTT
v_gene: TRBV10-2
abundance: .
j_gene: TRBJ2-3
d_gene: .

CDR3aa: CASSQDRGPSGEPYEQYF
CDR3nt: TGCGCCAGCAGCCAAGATAGGGGTCCCTCGGGGGAACCCTACGAGCAGTACTTC
v_gene: TRBV4-3
abundance: .
j_gene: TRBJ2-7
d_gene: .

CDR3aa: CASSPRGVYNEQFF
CDR3nt: TGTGCCAGCAGCCCACGGGGGGTTTACAATGAGCAGTTCTTC
v_gene: TRBV7-3
abundance: .
j_gene: TRBJ2-1
d_gene: TRBD2

CDR3aa: CASSSTGSTGELFF
CDR3nt: TGTGCCAGCAGTTCGACAGGGAGCACCGGGGAGCTGTTTTTT
v_gene: TRBV28
abundance: .
j_gene: TRBJ2-2
d_gene: TRBD1

CDR3aa: CASSSSLRDIYLNTEAFF
CDR3nt: TGTGCCAGCAGTTCCTCCCTCCGGGACATATACTTAAACACTGAAGCTTTCTTT
v_gene: TRBV27
abundance: .
j_gene: TRBJ1-1
d_gene: .

CDR3aa: CASSALGLAGLSTDTQYF
CDR3nt: TGCGCCAGCAGCGCCCTAGGACTAGCGGGACTTAGCACAGATACGCAGTATTTT
v_gene: TRBV5-1
abundance: .
j_gene: TRBJ2-3
d_gene: TRBD2

CDR3aa: CASSFRQGAGEQYF
CDR3nt: TGTGCCAGCAGCTTCCGACAGGGGGCGGGAGAGCAGTACTTC
v_gene: TRBV7-2
abundance: .
j_gene: TRBJ2-7
d_gene: TRBD1

CDR3aa: CATSRGGGGGTEAFF
CDR3nt: TGTGCCACCAGCAGAGGGGGGGGAGGTGGCACTGAAGCTTTCTTT
v_gene: TRBV15
abundance: .
j_gene: TRBJ1-1
d_gene: .

CDR3aa: CASSLRGSGASYNEQFF
CDR3nt: TGCGCCAGCAGCTTGCGAGGATCCGGGGCCTCCTACAATGAGCAGTTCTTC
v_gene: TRBV5-1
abundance: .
j_gene: TRBJ2-1
d_gene: .

CDR3aa: CASSASIPGRDRQPQHF
CDR3nt: TGTGCCAGCAGTGCCAGTATTCCCGGACGAGACCGTCAGCCCCAGCATTTT
v_gene: TRBV2
abundance: once
j_gene: TRBJ1-5
d_gene: .

CDR3aa: CASSLGTGGSYEQYF
CDR3nt: TGTGCCAGCAGCTTAGGGACAGGGGGCTCCTACGAGCAGTACTTC
v_gene: TRBV7-8
abundance: few
j_gene: TRBJ2-7
d_gene: TRBD1

CDR3aa: CASTHQGLSTDTQYF
CDR3nt: TGTGCCAGCACCCATCAGGGGCTTAGCACAGATACGCAGTATTTT
v_gene: TRBV5-8
abundance: .
j_gene: TRBJ2-3
d_gene: .

CDR3aa: CASSPSWTGDNEQYF
CDR3nt: TGTGCCAGCTCACCAAGTTGGACAGGGGACAACGAGCAGTACTTC
v_gene: TRBV18
abundance: .
j_gene: TRBJ2-7
d_gene: TRBD1

CDR3aa: CASSHMGLKNQPQHF
CDR3nt: TGTGCCAGTAGTCATATGGGACTGAAGAATCAGCCCCAGCATTTT
v_gene: TRBV19
abundance: .
j_gene: TRBJ1-5
d_gene: .

CDR3aa: CASSLDSTYNEQFF
CDR3nt: TGCGCCAGCAGCTTGGACAGTACCTACAATGAGCAGTTCTTC
v_gene: TRBV5-1
abundance: .
j_gene: TRBJ2-1
d_gene: .

CDR3aa: CASSFTGLAGGPRTDTQYF
CDR3nt: TGTGCCAGCAGTTTTACTGGACTAGCGGGAGGGCCGCGCACAGATACGCAGTATTTT
v_gene: TRBV27
abundance: once
j_gene: TRBJ2-3
d_gene: TRBD2

CDR3aa: CASSVDEGGGSYEQYF
CDR3nt: TGTGCCAGCAGCGTAGATGAGGGCGGGGGCTCCTACGAGCAGTACTTC
v_gene: TRBV9
abundance: once
j_gene: TRBJ2-7
d_gene: TRBD2

CDR3aa: CASSPSAGNEQFF
CDR3nt: TGCGCCAGCAGCCCCAGTGCAGGCAATGAGCAGTTCTTC
v_gene: TRBV5-1
abundance: .
j_gene: TRBJ2-1
d_gene: .

CDR3aa: CASRVVGTTEAFF
CDR3nt: TGTGCCAGCAGGGTGGTGGGGACCACTGAAGCTTTCTTT
v_gene: TRBV11-2
abundance: few
j_gene: TRBJ1-1
d_gene: .

CDR3aa: CASSLTHSGTYNEQFF
CDR3nt: TGTGCCAGCAGCTTAACTCATAGCGGGACTTACAATGAGCAGTTCTTC
v_gene: TRBV7-2
abundance: once
j_gene: TRBJ2-1
d_gene: TRBD2

CDR3aa: CAISGGANYEQYF
CDR3nt: TGTGCCATCAGTGGAGGGGCCAACTACGAGCAGTACTTC
v_gene: TRBV10-3
abundance: .
j_gene: TRBJ2-7
d_gene: .

CDR3aa: CASIHPDSHFRAFF
CDR3nt: TGTGCCAGCATCCACCCCGACAGTCATTTCAGGGCTTTCTTT
v_gene: TRBV28
abundance: .
j_gene: TRBJ1-1
d_gene: .

CDR3aa: CASSLEVREHTQYF
CDR3nt: TGTGCCAGCAGCTTAGAAGTTAGAGAGCATACGCAGTATTTT
v_gene: TRBV7-9
abundance: .
j_gene: TRBJ2-3
d_gene: .

CDR3aa: CASSFLSLAGGPGEQYF
CDR3nt: TGTGCCAGCAGTTTCTTGAGCCTAGCGGGAGGGCCTGGCGAGCAGTACTTC
v_gene: TRBV28
abundance: .
j_gene: TRBJ2-7
d_gene: TRBD2

CDR3aa: CASSGTSGRAGSLTDTQYF
CDR3nt: TGCGCCAGCAGTGGGACTAGCGGGAGGGCGGGGAGTTTGACAGATACGCAGTATTTT
v_gene: TRBV10-2
abundance: .
j_gene: TRBJ2-3
d_gene: TRBD2

CDR3aa: CAISPGANYNEQFF
CDR3nt: TGTGCCATCAGTCCCGGGGCTAACTACAATGAGCAGTTCTTC
v_gene: TRBV10-3
abundance: once
j_gene: TRBJ2-1
d_gene: .

CDR3aa: CSVDSSGGDTQYF
CDR3nt: TGCAGCGTTGACTCTAGCGGGGGAGATACGCAGTATTTT
v_gene: TRBV29-1
abundance: .
j_gene: TRBJ2-3
d_gene: TRBD2